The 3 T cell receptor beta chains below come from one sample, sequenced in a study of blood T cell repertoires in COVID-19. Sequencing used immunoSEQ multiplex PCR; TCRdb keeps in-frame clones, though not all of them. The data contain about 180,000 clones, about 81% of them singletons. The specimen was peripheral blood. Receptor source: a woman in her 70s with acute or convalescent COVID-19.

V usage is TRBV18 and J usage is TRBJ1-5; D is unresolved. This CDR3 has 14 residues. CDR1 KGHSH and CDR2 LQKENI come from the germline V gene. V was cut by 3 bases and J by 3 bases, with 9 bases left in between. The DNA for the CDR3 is TGTGCCAGCTCACCTTACAGAGACAATCAGCCCCAGCATTTT. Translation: CASSPYRDNQPQHF.

Written as DNA, the CDR3 is TGTGCCACCAGTGACCCTCTGGCGGTCACAGATACGCAGTATTTT. Translated, it gives CATSDPLAVTDTQYF. V and J are TRBV24-1 and TRBJ2-3; D uncertain. CDR1 is KGHDR and CDR2 is SFDVKD in the germline V gene. The V and J ends lost 4 bases and 2 bases respectively, with 12 bases between them. The CDR3 loop spans 15 amino acids.

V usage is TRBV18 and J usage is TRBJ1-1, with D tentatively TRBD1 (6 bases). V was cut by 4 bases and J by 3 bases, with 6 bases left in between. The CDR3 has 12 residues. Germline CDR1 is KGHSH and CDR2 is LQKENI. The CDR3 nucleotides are TGTGCCAGCTCACGACAGGACACTGAAGCTTTCTTT. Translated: CASSRQDTEAFF.